Following are 15 T cell receptor beta chains from one sample sequenced in a study of vaccination effects on CD4 cells after COVID-19. Clones were read by immunoSEQ multiplex PCR, and TCRdb kept only the in-frame ones, dropping some. The repertoire includes fewer than 75,000 clones, roughly 80% of them detected once, and under 2.5% sits in the top ten. With approximately 10 days of culture completed, CD4+ T cells were isolated. These receptors are not linked to any known antigen. Sequenced material: CD4+ T cells from PBMCs cultured without peptide, taken before COVID-19 vaccination. All receptors derive from a human donor who received a COVID-19 vaccine.

This clone was picked up one time. This sequence joins TRBV12-3 or TRBV12-4 and TRBJ2-3; D is undetermined. V was cut by 2 bases and J by 4 bases, with 7 bases left in between. This CDR3 contains 13 residues. CDR3 nucleotide sequence: TGTGCCAGCAGTTTAAACCTTGCAGATACGCAGTATTTT. Protein: CASSLNLADTQYF.

The chain joins TRBV4-2 to TRBJ1-6, with D possibly matching TRBD1 (5 bases). Germline-derived CDR1 and CDR2 are LGHNA and YNFKEQ. There are 16 residues in the CDR3. Deletions cut 7 bases from V and 6 bases from J, with 19 bases between. This chain's CDR3 is CASTLNHPGTNSPLHF. In DNA form, the CDR3 reads TGTGCCAGCACTCTAAACCACCCGGGGACTAATTCACCCCTCCACTTT.

In this sample, this clone turned up once. The gene calls are TRBV28 and TRBJ1-2, with D hard to call. The CDR3 is 13 residues long. Deletions cut 3 bases from V and 1 base from J, with 6 bases between. Germline V gene data show CDR1 as MDHEN and CDR2 as SYDVKM. CDR3 coding DNA: TGTGCCAGCAGTTTCGGGGTTAACTATGGCTACACCTTC. Translated, it gives CASSFGVNYGYTF.

J is TRBJ2-5 and V is TRBV2; D possibly corresponds to TRBD2 (6 bases). V dropped 7 bases and J dropped 3 bases, with 18 bases sitting between them. In germline, CDR1 is SNHLY, CDR2 FYNNEI. This CDR3 has 15 residues. The chain's CDR3 is CASNGLLAIKETQYF. CDR3 coding DNA: TGTGCCAGCAATGGACTACTTGCCATCAAAGAGACCCAGTACTTC.

The V and J genes are TRBV12-3 or TRBV12-4 and TRBJ1-1; D gene uncertain. Trimming took 6 bases from V and 1 from J, leaving 6 bases between them. The CDR3 sequence is 12 residues long. The CDR3 DNA follows: TGTGCCAGCAGAGGCAGGAACACTGAAGCTTTCTTT. Its translation: CASRGRNTEAFF.

This chain joins TRBV7-2 and TRBJ2-2; D might be TRBD1 (6 bases). The V end lost 3 bases, the J end lost 6 bases, and 20 bases lay between the germline ends. Germline V gives CDR1 SGHTA, CDR2 FQGNSA. The CDR3 has 17 amino acids. CDR3 protein: CASSFYRTAGRPGELFF. CDR3 sequence (DNA): TGTGCCAGCAGCTTTTACAGGACAGCCGGGCGACCCGGGGAGCTGTTTTTT.

In regard to this clone: Other DNA variants within this sample encode the same CDR3. The J gene is TRBJ2-5, the V gene TRBV24-1; tentatively, D is TRBD2 (6 bases). This CDR3 has 15 amino acids. Germline V gene lookup returns CDR1 KGHDR and CDR2 SFDVKD. The V end lost 2 bases, the J end lost 5 bases, and 14 bases lay between the germline ends. The CDR3 DNA reads as TGTGCCACCAGTGATTCCGGCGGGGCGGGGGAGACCCAGTACTTC. It translates to CATSDSGGAGETQYF.

This clone was detected a few times. The V gene is TRBV18, the J gene TRBJ1-1, with a possible D match to TRBD1 (5 bases). Germline-derived CDR1 and CDR2 are KGHSH and LQKENI. CDR3 length: 14 residues. The V and J ends lost 2 bases and 1 base respectively, with 8 bases between them. The CDR3 region has the DNA TGTGCCAGCTCACCAAAGACAGCGAACACTGAAGCTTTCTTT. Translating gives CASSPKTANTEAFF.

The chain carries TRBV6-5 and TRBJ2-2; TRBD2 aligns across 7 bases. In germline, CDR1 is MNHEY, CDR2 SVGAGI. The J segment lost 1 base and the V segment lost 6 bases, leaving 5 bases of the junction unmatched. The length of the CDR3 is 15 residues. For the CDR3, the DNA is TGTGCCAGCAGACCCACGGGGGGGAACACCGGGGAGCTGTTTTTT. Translated, it gives CASRPTGGNTGELFF.

V is TRBV5-1 and J is TRBJ2-1, with D possibly matching TRBD1 (6 bases). V gave up 4 bases and J gave up 8 bases, with 10 bases separating them. This CDR3 is built from 12 residues. Germline V gene data show CDR1 as SGHRS and CDR2 as YFSETQ. The CDR3 reads CASSLQGHEQFF. Here the CDR3 DNA reads TGCGCCAGCAGCCTACAGGGACATGAGCAGTTCTTC.

The CDR3 nucleotides are TGTGCCAGCTCACCGGTGAGCAATCAGCCCCAGCATTTT. This gives the protein CASSPVSNQPQHF. The rearrangement links TRBV18 to TRBJ1-5, with unresolved D. Trimming took 3 bases from V and 1 from J, leaving 4 bases between them. There are 13 residues in the CDR3. Germline assignment: CDR1 KGHSH and CDR2 LQKENI.

CDR3 sequence reads: CSVTTEYQETQYF. In DNA form, the CDR3 reads TGCAGCGTTACGACAGAGTACCAAGAGACCCAGTACTTC. This chain uses TRBV29-1 with TRBJ2-5; maybe TRBD1 (5 bases). With 5 bases removed from V and 0 bases from J, the gap between germline ends came to 10 bases. CDR3 length: 13 amino acids. Germline values: CDR1 SQVTM, CDR2 ANQGSEA.

This clone has more than one count but fewer than ten. Other DNA sequences of this sample code for an identical CDR3. The chain employs TRBV18 and TRBJ2-6; D is unresolved. Germline V lookup: CDR1 KGHSH, CDR2 LQKENI. The CDR3 is 15 residues long. Trimming cost V 1 base and J 4 bases, with 8 bases left between them. In DNA, the CDR3 is TGTGCCAGCTCACCACAGGGTCCCGGGGCCAACGTCCTGACTTTC. It translates to CASSPQGPGANVLTF.

This sequence joins TRBV5-6 and TRBJ1-2, with 8 bases identical to TRBD1. The CDR3 contains 16 residues. The germline gives CDR1 SGHDT, CDR2 YYEEEE. V was pared by 4 bases and J by 7 bases, with 15 bases of the junction left unmatched. The CDR3 DNA follows: TGTGCCAGCAGCAGACTATCGACAGGGGCCTTATCTGGCTACACCTTC. As protein: CASSRLSTGALSGYTF.

The V call is TRBV5-1, the J call TRBJ1-2; TRBD1 agrees at 9 bases. V shed 3 bases, J shed 7 bases, and the junction held 7 bases outside the gene matches. This CDR3 is 14 amino acids long. Germline CDR1 reads SGHRS; CDR2 reads YFSETQ. The CDR3 reads CASSSVPGQGGYTF. CDR3 in DNA: TGCGCCAGCAGCTCCGTCCCGGGACAGGGTGGCTACACCTTC.